What follows are 14 T cell receptor beta chains derived from one specimen sequenced in a study of cytomegalovirus exposure and HLA in healthy donors. PCR involved 60 Vbeta and 13 Jbeta primers. Libraries were prepared by immunoSEQ multiplex PCR; TCRdb keeps only in-frame clonotypes and omits some of them. In the table there are approximately 100,000 clones, around 74% of which are singletons. Specimen: PBMCs. These receptors were taken from a male donor in good health and CMV-seropositive.

This chain links TRBV10-1 with TRBJ2-1, with D possibly being TRBD1 (6 bases). Deletions cut 10 bases from V and 6 bases from J, with 22 bases between. This CDR3 spans 15 amino acids. Germline V gene sequence: CDR1 WNHNN, CDR2 SYGVQD (reference sequence). The CDR3 region has the DNA TGCGCCAACCCTTTGAGGGACAAGGCCCGCAATGAGCAGTTCTTC. Translated, it gives CANPLRDKARNEQFF.

In its sample, this clone was seen once. This chain connects TRBV19 to TRBJ2-5; D ambiguous. CDR3 length equals 13 residues. Germline V gene lookup returns CDR1 LNHDA and CDR2 SQIVND (reference sequence). The V gene lost 6 bases and the J gene lost 4 bases, with 12 bases spanning the gap. The CDR3 reads CASSNGVRETQYF. CDR3 DNA sequence: TGTGCCAGTAGCAACGGAGTAAGAGAGACCCAGTACTTC.

This rearrangement joins TRBV9 to TRBJ1-1; no firm D call. This CDR3 region has 13 residues. Trimming took 2 bases from V and 5 from J, leaving 10 bases between them. Per germline, CDR1 SGDLS and CDR2 YYNGEE. The CDR3 loop is CASSVEGWTEAFF. The CDR3 nucleotides read TGTGCCAGCAGCGTTGAGGGATGGACTGAAGCTTTCTTT.

The count of this clone is one. The J gene is TRBJ2-7, the V gene TRBV6-9, with 12 bases aligning to TRBD2. Germline V gene sequence: CDR1 MNHGY, CDR2 SVAAGI. Trimming cost V 0 bases and J 6 bases; bases outside gene matches: 15. CDR3 length: 19 amino acids. The CDR3 DNA follows: TGTGCCAGCAGTTATTCGAGACAGGGGACTAGCGGGCCAATCCTCGAGCAGTACTTC. Amino acid sequence: CASSYSRQGTSGPILEQYF.

This clone was picked up a small number of times. This chain links TRBV9 with TRBJ1-1, with 9 bases lining up with TRBD1. Germline CDR1 is SGDLS and CDR2 is YYNGEE. V gave up 4 bases and J gave up 1 base; unmatched junction bases: 5. There are 15 residues in the CDR3. The CDR3 DNA reads as TGTGCCAGCAGCCCTAGGACAGGGGAGAACACTGAAGCTTTCTTT. It codes for CASSPRTGENTEAFF.

With regard to this clone: An end of the junction differs from the germline gene, which may be a read error. This chain links TRBV4-2 with TRBJ2-2; 13 nucleotides line up with TRBD2. Germline CDR1 reads LGHNA; CDR2 reads YNFKEQ. This CDR3 spans 16 amino acids. The CDR3 protein is CASSQGLAGGPGGLFF. CDR3 bases: TGTGCCAGCAGCCAAGGACTAGCGGGGGGCCCCGGGGGGCTGTTTTTT.

This clone was counted between two and nine times. This chain links TRBV20-1 with TRBJ1-2; D gene unclear. This CDR3 comprises 11 residues. Per germline, CDR1 DFQATT and CDR2 SNEGSKA (reference sequence). Trimming left V 5 bases short and J 3 bases short, with 7 bases between. CDR3 in amino acids: CSAPGDYGYTF. CDR3 nucleotide sequence: TGCAGTGCTCCCGGGGACTATGGCTACACCTTC.

CDR3 DNA sequence: TGTGCCAGCTCACCCGCCCGGGGGAACTATGGCTACACCTTC. The encoded protein is CASSPARGNYGYTF. The rearrangement uses TRBV18 and TRBJ1-2; D is perhaps TRBD1 (5 bases). There are 14 residues in the CDR3. Germline CDR1 KGHSH, CDR2 LQKENI. V lost 3 bases, J lost 2 bases, and 10 bases lay in between.

The chain links TRBV5-8 to TRBJ2-1; 8 bases match TRBD1. This CDR3 has 15 residues. The germline gives CDR1 SGHTS, CDR2 YDEGEE. J was trimmed by 2 bases and V by 2 bases; bases with no gene match: 3. In nucleotides, the CDR3 is TGTGCCAGCAGCTTTGGACAGGGAACCTACAATGAGCAGTTCTTC. Translation: CASSFGQGTYNEQFF.

This chain connects TRBV21-1 to TRBJ2-5; the DNA was not used to check the table's D call, TRBD2. TRBV21-1 represents a pseudogene. This CDR3 region has 13 residues. The CDR3 protein is CASSLRGPGTQYF. CDR3 sequence (DNA): TGTGCCAGCAGCCTTCGGGGTCCTGGGACCCAGTACTTC.

The chain has TRBV5-1 and TRBJ2-5; 11 nucleotides agree with TRBD2. From germline, CDR1 is SGHRS and CDR2 YFSETQ. V shed 5 bases and J 5 bases; nucleotides not matched to a gene: 5. The CDR3 runs to 14 residues. CDR3 nucleotides: TGCGCCAGCAGGACTAGCGGGGAGTGGGAGACCCAGTACTTC. Residues: CASRTSGEWETQYF.

On this clone: At one of its ends the junction is not consistent with the germline gene, which may arise from a read error. For the CDR3, the DNA is TGTGCCAGTATGGGACAGGGAGGTGAAACTTTCTTT. Its translation is CASMGQGGETFF. V is TRBV19 and J is TRBJ1-1, with 9 bases identical to TRBD1. The CDR3 is 12 residues long. Germline-derived CDR1 and CDR2 are LNHDA and SQIVND (reference sequence).

The chain employs TRBV5-1 and TRBJ2-2; a weak D match, TRBD2 (6 bases). This CDR3 has 17 residues. Germline V CDR1 and CDR2: SGHRS, YFSETQ. Trimming took off 5 bases at V and 5 bases at J, with 22 bases between the two ends. The chain's CDR3 is CASSSPWTISKTGELFF. In nucleotides, the CDR3 is TGCGCCAGCAGTTCTCCCTGGACTATCTCTAAAACCGGGGAGCTGTTTTTT. Full variable domain (rest looked up from reference TRBV5-1 and TRBJ2-2): KAGVTQTPRYLIKTRGQQVTLSCSPISGHRSVSWYQQTPGQGLQFLFEYFSETQRNKGNFPGRFSGRQFSNSRSEMNVSTLELGDSALYLCASSSPWTISKTGELFFGEGSRLTVL.

This clone was picked up a small number of times. J is TRBJ1-5 and V is TRBV19; TRBD1 agrees at 8 bases. Per the germline V gene, CDR1 is LNHDA and CDR2 is SQIVND (reference sequence). V trimming: 7 bases; J trimming: 2 bases; junction bases outside the gene matches: 7. This CDR3 comprises 15 residues. This chain's CDR3 is CASTKTGDGNQPQHF. CDR3 sequence (DNA): TGTGCCAGTACTAAGACAGGGGACGGCAATCAGCCCCAGCATTTT.